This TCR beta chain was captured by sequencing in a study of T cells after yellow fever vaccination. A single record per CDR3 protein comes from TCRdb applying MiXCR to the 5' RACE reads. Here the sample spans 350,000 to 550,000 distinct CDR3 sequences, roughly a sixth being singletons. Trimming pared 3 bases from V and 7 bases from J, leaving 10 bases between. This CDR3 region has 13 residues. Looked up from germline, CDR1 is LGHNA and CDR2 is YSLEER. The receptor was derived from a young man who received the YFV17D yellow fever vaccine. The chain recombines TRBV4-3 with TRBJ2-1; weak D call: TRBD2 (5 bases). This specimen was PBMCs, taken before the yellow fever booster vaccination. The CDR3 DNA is TGCGCCAGCAGCCATGAGTCGGGGAATGAGCAGTTCTTC. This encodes CASSHESGNEQFF.